This TCR beta chain was found in a study of control samples from healthy donors and cancer patients. Repertoires were generated with immunoSEQ multiplex PCR, while TCRdb's copy carries only in-frame clones and drops some. The sample records roughly 100,000 clones, roughly nine tenths being singletons. The germline gives CDR1 LGHNA, CDR2 YNFKEQ. CDR3 size: 19 residues. V shed 0 bases and J 1 base; nucleotides not matched to a gene: 13. V and J are TRBV4-2 and TRBJ2-7; 9 positions match TRBD2. The sequenced material came from blood. This receptor was obtained from a woman aged 18 to 35 in good health. Here the CDR3 DNA reads TGTGCCAGCAGCCAAGAGGGGGCTAGCGGGGCAATCCTATCCTACGAGCAGTACTTC. Translating it yields CASSQEGASGAILSYEQYF.